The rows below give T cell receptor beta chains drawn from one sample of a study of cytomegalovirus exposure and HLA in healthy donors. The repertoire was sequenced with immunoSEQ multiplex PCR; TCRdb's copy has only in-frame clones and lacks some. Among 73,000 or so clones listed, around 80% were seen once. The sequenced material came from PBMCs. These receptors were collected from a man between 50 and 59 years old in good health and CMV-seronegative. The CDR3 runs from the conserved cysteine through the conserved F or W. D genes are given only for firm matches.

CDR3 DNA: TGTGCCAGCAGCTGGGACAGGGCCACTGAAGCTTTCTTT
CDR3 protein: CASSWDRATEAFF
D gene: TRBD1
J gene: TRBJ1-1
V gene: TRBV7-8

CDR3 DNA: TGTGCCACCTCCTGGGGCTCAGATACGCAGTATTTT
CDR3 protein: CATSWGSDTQYF
D gene: .
J gene: TRBJ2-3
V gene: TRBV25-1

CDR3 DNA: TGTGCCAGCAGCTTGGATTACTACGAGCAGTACTTC
CDR3 protein: CASSLDYYEQYF
D gene: .
J gene: TRBJ2-7
V gene: TRBV5-6

CDR3 DNA: TGCGCCAGCAGCACCACAGGGGGGAACTATGGCTACACCTTC
CDR3 protein: CASSTTGGNYGYTF
D gene: TRBD1
J gene: TRBJ1-2
V gene: TRBV5-1

CDR3 DNA: TGTGCCAGCAGCCCCCAACCAGGGGAATTGAACGAGCAGTACTTC
CDR3 protein: CASSPQPGELNEQYF
D gene: .
J gene: TRBJ2-7
V gene: TRBV11-2

CDR3 DNA: TGTGCCAGCAGTGAATCCTCCCCTACAGAGAACACTGAAGCTTTCTTT
CDR3 protein: CASSESSPTENTEAFF
D gene: .
J gene: TRBJ1-1
V gene: TRBV25-1

CDR3 DNA: TGTGCCAGCAGTTTATTCAGGGTTTACTACTATGGCTACACCTTC
CDR3 protein: CASSLFRVYYYGYTF
D gene: .
J gene: TRBJ1-2
V gene: TRBV28

CDR3 DNA: TGTGCCAGCAGCTTAGCCATTCAGAATCAGCCCCAGCATTTT
CDR3 protein: CASSLAIQNQPQHF
D gene: .
J gene: TRBJ1-5
V gene: TRBV7-2

CDR3 DNA: TGTGCCAGCAGTGGGGACAGACCGAGGAACTATGGCTACACCTTC
CDR3 protein: CASSGDRPRNYGYTF
D gene: TRBD1
J gene: TRBJ1-2
V gene: TRBV2

CDR3 DNA: TGTGCCATCAGTGGATACCAAGGGGGCAGTTCAGATACGCAGTATTTT
CDR3 protein: CAISGYQGGSSDTQYF
D gene: TRBD1
J gene: TRBJ2-3
V gene: TRBV10-3

CDR3 DNA: TGTGCCAGCAGCTTATCGGGTCCGCGGGGAGAGACCCAGTACTTC
CDR3 protein: CASSLSGPRGETQYF
D gene: .
J gene: TRBJ2-5
V gene: TRBV11-2